What follows is one TCR beta chain and its context. This clonotype was seen at least ten times. Its antigen remains undetermined. Nothing much larger sits one base from this clone, and base qualities are not available. This entry is derived from a study of T cells after yellow fever vaccination (dated by TCRdb to between 2019 and 2020). Study-wide context: Libraries from fractions with low cell numbers were prepared with the SMART-Seq v4 Ultra Low Input RNA kit. To track T-cell clones before and after primary and booster YFV17D yellow fever vaccination, bulk TCR alpha and beta repertoires were sequenced longitudinally. Two healthy male donors made up the cohort, one aged 18 to 29 years and the other aged 30 to 40 years. Blood samples were taken at several timepoints before and after primary and secondary immunization, and bulk PBMC replicates and cell subsets were isolated. The paper as a whole reports these results and caveats: A small fraction of clonotypes showed up in both the CD4 and CD8 compartments, probably as a result of convergent recombination. Most clones expanded after primary vaccination (96% of CD4 and roughly 88% of CD8) were re-detected after the booster, suggesting that broad memory maintenance occurred. Compared with the primary T-cell response, the secondary T-cell response was faster but weaker, reaching its peak on day 5 rather than on day 15. Because the study included only a couple of donors, the extent to which the findings can be generalized is limited. Computational filtering was required because FACS-sorted repertoires could contain abundant contaminating clonotypes from the bulk population.

Explained via the paper, the treatment or condition label denotes: live attenuated yellow fever vaccine strain. At each blood-draw timepoint, two biological replicates of bulk PBMCs were obtained. A standard Ficoll-Paque protocol was used to isolate PBMCs from peripheral blood. TriZol was used to extract RNA from bulk PBMCs, from CD4 and CD8 fractions, and from dextramer-positive and dextramer-negative fractions. CDR1 SQVTM and CDR2 ANQGSEA were looked up in the germline V gene. The CDR3 spans 11 residues, from the cysteine through the phenylalanine. Only the CDR3 part of the read is kept: 33 bases, read in frame from the first base. Synthesis of TCR cDNA relied on 5'RACE template switching, a step that introduced a universal primer site along with unique molecular identifiers. cDNA synthesis was primed from both the TCR alpha and TCR beta constant segments. Two PCR steps were used to amplify libraries, with sample barcodes and sequencing adapters being added in the second step. Sequencing of libraries was performed on Illumina HiSeq 2500 (2x100 bp) or NovaSeq (2x150 bp). In the paper's pipeline: Demultiplexing of reads and collapsing into UMI consensus sequences were performed with MIGEC, and V(D)J alignment was carried out with MiXCR. Using edgeR on replicate PBMC samples, clonotypes were called vaccine-responding if FDR was below 0.01 and the log2 fold change was above 5 up to day 15. CD4 or CD8 identity was assigned to each bulk clonotype according to whether the clonotype was present at higher abundance in the sequenced CD4 repertoire or the sequenced CD8 repertoire. TCRdb applied fastp at Q25 and MiXCR to the public reads, then kept only in-frame beta chains. CDR3 protein duplicates are merged, each entry listing the most common genes and DNA. The V and J calls and clone size are TCRdb's, not the authors'. The sample has approximately 600,000 distinct CDR3 sequences on record, 9% to 15% of them singletons. Of the sample, 14% to 15% falls within the top ten clones.

The rearrangement joined TRBV29-1 to TRBJ2-7; the D gene is perhaps TRBD1, from 6 matching bases. The sequenced sample was PBMCs, obtained on the day of the yellow fever booster vaccination. This receptor was obtained from a young man who received the YFV17D yellow fever vaccine. The CDR3 protein is CSVAQGDEQYF. The DNA sequence is TGCAGTGTCGCACAGGGCGACGAGCAGTACTTC.